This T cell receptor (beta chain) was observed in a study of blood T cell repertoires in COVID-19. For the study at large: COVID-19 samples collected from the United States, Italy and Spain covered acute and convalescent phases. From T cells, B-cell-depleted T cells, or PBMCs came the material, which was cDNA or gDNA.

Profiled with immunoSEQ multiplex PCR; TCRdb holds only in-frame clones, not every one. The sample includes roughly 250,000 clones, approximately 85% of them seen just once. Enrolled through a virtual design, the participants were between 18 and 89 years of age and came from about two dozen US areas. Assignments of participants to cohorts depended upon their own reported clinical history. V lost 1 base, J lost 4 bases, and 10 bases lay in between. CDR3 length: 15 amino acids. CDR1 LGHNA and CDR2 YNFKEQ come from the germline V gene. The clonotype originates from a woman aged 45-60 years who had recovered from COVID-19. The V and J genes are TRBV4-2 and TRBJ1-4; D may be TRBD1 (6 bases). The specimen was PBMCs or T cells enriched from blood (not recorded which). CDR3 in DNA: TGTGCCAGCAGCCAAGCGGACAGTCGTAATGAAAAACTGTTTTTT. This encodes CASSQADSRNEKLFF.